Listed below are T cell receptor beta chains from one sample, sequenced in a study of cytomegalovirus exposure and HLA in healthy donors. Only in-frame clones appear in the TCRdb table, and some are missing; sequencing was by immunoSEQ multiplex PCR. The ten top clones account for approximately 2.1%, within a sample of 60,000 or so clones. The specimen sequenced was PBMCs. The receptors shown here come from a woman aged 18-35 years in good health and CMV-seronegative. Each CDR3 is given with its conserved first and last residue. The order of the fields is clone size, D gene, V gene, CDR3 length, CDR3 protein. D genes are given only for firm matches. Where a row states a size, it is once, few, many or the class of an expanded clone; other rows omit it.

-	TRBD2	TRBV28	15	CASRDSSGSSDTQYF
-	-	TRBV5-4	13	CASSLNSYSPLHF
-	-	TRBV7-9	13	CASSLGPTDTQYF
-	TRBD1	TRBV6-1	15	CASSEAGDRAYEQSF
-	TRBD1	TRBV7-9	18	CASSSTYFGTGEGETQYF
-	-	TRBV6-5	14	CASRSVISTDTQYF
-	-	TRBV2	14	CASSIEGADYEQYF
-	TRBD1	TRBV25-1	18	CASSEYIQSRTGQYEQYF
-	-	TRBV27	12	CATISGANVLTF
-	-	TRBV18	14	CASSSTGSTDTQYF
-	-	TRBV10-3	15	CAISQAQKTSYEQYF
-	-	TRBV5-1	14	CASSFRGADYEQYF
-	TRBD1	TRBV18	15	CASSSQGAYNSPLHF
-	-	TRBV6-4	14	CASSVGEGDTEAFF
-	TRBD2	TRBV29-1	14	CSVTRDYGVETQYF
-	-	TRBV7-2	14	CATARGISAYEQYF
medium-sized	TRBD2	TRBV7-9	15	CASSFREGSYNEQFF
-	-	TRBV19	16	CASSISTSQGNYGYTF
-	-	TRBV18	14	CASSPSRGYNEQFF
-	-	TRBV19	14	CASSATWAVSGYTF
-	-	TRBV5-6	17	CASSLNVPGTFGGELFF
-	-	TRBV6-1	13	CASSEAANYGYTF
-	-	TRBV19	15	CASRDGGGYNSPLHF
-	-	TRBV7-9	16	CASSHGYTGVPDTQYF
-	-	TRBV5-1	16	CASSRETGSMNTEAFF
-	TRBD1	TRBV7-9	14	CASSLGQVNSPLHF
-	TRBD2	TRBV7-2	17	CASSLGGTSGGLETQYF
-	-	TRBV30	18	CAWSVFETGWGMNTEAFF
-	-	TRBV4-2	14	CASSQHEGEQPQHF
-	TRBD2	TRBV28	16	CASSSLGLAGLYEQYF
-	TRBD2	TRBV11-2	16	CASRTIRGGRTGELFF
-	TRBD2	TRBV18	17	CASSPLSSGSVGDEQFF
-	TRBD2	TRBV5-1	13	CASSPGLANIQYF
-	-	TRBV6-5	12	CASSSNNYEQYF
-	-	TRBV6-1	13	CASSGQPNTEAFF
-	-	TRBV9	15	CASSVGPGLSGELFF
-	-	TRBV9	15	CASSVVAYQNTEAFF
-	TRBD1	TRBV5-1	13	CASSDGQDYEQYF
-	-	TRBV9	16	CASSAWAGAAKNIQYF
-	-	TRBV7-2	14	CASSYYPSNQPQHF
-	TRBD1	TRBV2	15	CASSLNRGPGTEAFF
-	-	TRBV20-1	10	CSAGLDTQYF
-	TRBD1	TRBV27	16	CASSLGTGTANYGYTF
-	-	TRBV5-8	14	CASSSPRGADEQYF
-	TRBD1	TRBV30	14	CAWAGTVGNQPQHF
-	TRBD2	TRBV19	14	CASSTLGGAGEQYF
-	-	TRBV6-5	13	CASRWRSTDTQYF
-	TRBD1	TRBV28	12	CASSLYRTGLYF